This T cell receptor (beta chain) was captured by sequencing in a study of cytomegalovirus exposure and HLA in healthy donors. The data were produced by immunoSEQ multiplex PCR, yet TCRdb's version contains in-frame clones alone and is incomplete. This table has 200,000 to 300,000 clones, roughly 87% appearing once. Germline V CDR1 and CDR2: SGHDN, FVKESK. The CDR3 consists of 15 residues. V was pared by 1 base and J by 3 bases, with 5 bases of the junction left unmatched. The clonotype originates from a man aged 18 to 30 in good health and CMV-seropositive. This chain links TRBV14 with TRBJ2-7, with 8 bases that match TRBD1. Material: PBMCs. The CDR3, as DNA: TGTGCCAGCAGCCAAGGCAGGGGGCGATTCTACGAGCAGTACTTC. Amino acids: CASSQGRGRFYEQYF. Looking up the rest from reference TRBV14 and TRBJ2-7 gives the full variable domain: EAGVTQFPSHSVIEKGQTVTLRCDPISGHDNLYWYRRVMGKEIKFLLHFVKESKQDESGMPNNRFLAERTGGTYSTLKVQPAELEDSGVYFCASSQGRGRFYEQYFGPGTRLTVT.